These 10 T cell receptor beta chains came from one sample sequenced in a study of control samples from healthy donors and cancer patients. Using immunoSEQ multiplex PCR, the repertoire was profiled, and TCRdb retains in-frame clones only, with some absent. Of over 100,000 clones listed, 92% are singletons. Material: blood. The receptors derive from a woman in her 50s in good health.

This clone was seen a single time. The chain has TRBV21-1 and TRBJ2-1; the DNA was not compared with TRBD2, the D call given in the table. TRBV21-1 is deemed a pseudogene. The CDR3 extends over 16 amino acids. The CDR3 loop is CASSKVSGSFYNEQFF. CDR3 nucleotides: TGTGCCAGCAGCAAAGTGAGCGGGTCCTTCTACAATGAGCAGTTCTTC.

J is TRBJ2-3 and V is TRBV3-1 (or the pseudogene TRBV3-2); possibly TRBD2 for D (6 bases). The germline V gene has CDR1 LGHDT and CDR2 YNNKEL (reference sequence). V was pared by 3 bases and J by 4 bases, with 11 bases between. CDR3 size: 14 residues. In DNA, the CDR3 is TGTGCCAGCAGCCAGGCCCCGGGAGCAGATACGCAGTATTTT. Translation gives CASSQAPGADTQYF.

V and J are TRBV19 and TRBJ1-5; D might be TRBD1 (5 bases). The CDR3 runs to 16 residues. Germline-derived CDR1 and CDR2 are LNHDA and SQIVND (reference sequence). The ends were cut back, 7 bases at V and 9 bases at J, with 25 bases in the middle. This CDR3 is CASIEVGQGLPWPQHF. DNA for the CDR3: TGTGCCAGTATAGAGGTGGGGCAGGGCCTTCCGTGGCCCCAGCATTTT.

CDR3 in amino acids: CASSFLTAGEFTDTQYF. The DNA of the CDR3 is TGTGCCAGCAGTTTCCTAACGGCAGGGGAATTCACAGATACGCAGTATTTT. The chain combines TRBV27 with TRBJ2-3, with D tentatively TRBD1 (6 bases). Trimming pared 3 bases from V and 2 bases from J, leaving 18 bases between. Germline V gene lookup returns CDR1 MNHEY and CDR2 SMNVEV (reference sequence). This CDR3 region has 17 residues.

The chain couples TRBV4-1 to TRBJ1-2, with 10 positions matching TRBD1. Unmatched junction bases numbered 16, after V lost 4 bases and J lost 5 bases. The germline V gene encodes CDR1 MGHRA and CDR2 YSYEKL. The CDR3 is 18 amino acids. The CDR3 nucleotides are TGCGCCAGCAGCCTGGGACAGGGGTCGGTGGGGCATAGGTATGGCTACACCTTC. Amino acid sequence: CASSLGQGSVGHRYGYTF.

V is TRBV9 and J is TRBJ1-5; 7 bases align to TRBD1. V lost 2 bases to trimming and J lost 9 bases; unmatched junction nucleotides: 8. The germline CDR1 and CDR2 sequences are SGDLS and YYNGEE. The CDR3 runs to 14 residues. The chain's CDR3 is CASSVMTGSRPQHF. Here the CDR3 DNA reads TGTGCCAGCAGCGTTATGACAGGGAGTAGGCCCCAGCATTTT.

This chain joins TRBV6-5 and TRBJ1-3; no clear D gene. V was shortened by 4 bases and J by 4 bases, with 11 bases between the two germline ends. The CDR3 is 14 amino acids. Germline values: CDR1 MNHEY, CDR2 SVGAGI. CDR3 DNA: TGTGCCAGCAGTTTGCTCCTCCAGGGAAACACCATATATTTT. Its protein product is CASSLLLQGNTIYF.

The rearrangement links TRBV19 to TRBJ1-4, with D maybe TRBD1 (6 bases). Germline assignment: CDR1 LNHDA and CDR2 SQIVND (reference sequence). The CDR3 contains 15 residues. Trimming took 3 bases from V and 5 from J, leaving 13 bases between them. CDR3 amino acids: CASSIGSGANEKLFF. DNA of the CDR3: TGTGCCAGTAGTATCGGTTCAGGGGCGAATGAAAAACTGTTTTTT.

V is TRBV27 and J is TRBJ2-1; TRBD1 is a possible D gene (5 bases). The CDR3 totals 14 residues. Germline V lookup: CDR1 MNHEY, CDR2 SMNVEV (reference sequence). V lost 6 bases and J 2 bases, leaving 11 bases between the germline ends. The CDR3 is CASRYRPTYNEQFF. The DNA of the CDR3 is TGTGCCAGCAGGTACAGGCCTACCTACAATGAGCAGTTCTTC.

This clone qualifies as medium-sized (0.01 to 0.1%). V gene TRBV18 combines with J gene TRBJ1-5, with D uncertain. Trimming pared 3 bases from V and 2 bases from J, leaving 14 bases between. The CDR3 has 16 residues. The germline V gene encodes CDR1 KGHSH and CDR2 LQKENI. CDR3 coding DNA: TGTGCCAGCTCACCTTCCCGGACGAGTCGCAATCAGCCCCAGCATTTT. This translates into CASSPSRTSRNQPQHF.